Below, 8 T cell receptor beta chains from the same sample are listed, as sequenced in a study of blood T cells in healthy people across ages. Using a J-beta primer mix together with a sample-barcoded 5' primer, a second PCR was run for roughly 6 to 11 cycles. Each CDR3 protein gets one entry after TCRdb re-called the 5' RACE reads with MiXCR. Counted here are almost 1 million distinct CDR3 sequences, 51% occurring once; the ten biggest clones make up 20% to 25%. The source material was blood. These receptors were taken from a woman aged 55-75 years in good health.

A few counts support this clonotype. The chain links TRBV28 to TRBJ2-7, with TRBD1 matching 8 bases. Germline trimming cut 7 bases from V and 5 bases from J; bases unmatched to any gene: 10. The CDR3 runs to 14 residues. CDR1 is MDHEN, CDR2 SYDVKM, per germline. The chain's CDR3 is CASTMAGGINEQYF. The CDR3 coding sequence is TGTGCCAGCACCATGGCAGGGGGCATAAACGAGCAGTACTTC.

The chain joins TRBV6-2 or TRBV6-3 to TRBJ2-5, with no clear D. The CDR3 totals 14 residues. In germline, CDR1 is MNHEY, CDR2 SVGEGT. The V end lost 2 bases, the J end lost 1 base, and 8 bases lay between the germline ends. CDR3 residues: CASSYGGSQETQYF. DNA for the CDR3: TGTGCCAGCAGTTACGGTGGCAGCCAAGAGACCCAGTACTTC.

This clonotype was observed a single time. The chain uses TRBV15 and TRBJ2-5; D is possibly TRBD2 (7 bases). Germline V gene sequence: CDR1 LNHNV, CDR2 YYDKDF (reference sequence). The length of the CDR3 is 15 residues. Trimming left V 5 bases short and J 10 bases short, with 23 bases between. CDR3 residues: CATSSRGGGGPYQYF. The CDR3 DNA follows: TGTGCCACCAGCTCCAGAGGGGGGGGAGGGCCTTACCAGTACTTC.

Written as DNA, the CDR3 is TGCAGTGCTAGCTCTAGCGGGAGGGTAAACAATGAGCAGTTCTTC. It yields the protein CSASSSGRVNNEQFF. This chain joins TRBV20-1 and TRBJ2-1, with 12 bases aligning to TRBD2. The J segment lost 5 bases and the V segment lost 3 bases, leaving 5 bases of the junction unmatched. Germline CDR1 is DFQATT and CDR2 is SNEGSKA (reference sequence). The CDR3 totals 15 residues.

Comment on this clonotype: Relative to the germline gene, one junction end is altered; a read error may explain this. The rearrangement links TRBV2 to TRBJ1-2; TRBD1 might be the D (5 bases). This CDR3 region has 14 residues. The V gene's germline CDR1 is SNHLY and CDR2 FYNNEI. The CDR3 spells CASSGGQGDYGYTF. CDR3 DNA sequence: TGCGCCAGCAGTGGAGGTCAGGGCGACTATGGCTACACCTTC.

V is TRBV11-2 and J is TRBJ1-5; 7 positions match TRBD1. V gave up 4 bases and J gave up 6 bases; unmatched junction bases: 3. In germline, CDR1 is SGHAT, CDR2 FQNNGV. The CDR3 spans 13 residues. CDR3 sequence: CASSWDRVQPQHF. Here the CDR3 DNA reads TGTGCCAGCAGCTGGGACAGAGTTCAGCCCCAGCATTTT.

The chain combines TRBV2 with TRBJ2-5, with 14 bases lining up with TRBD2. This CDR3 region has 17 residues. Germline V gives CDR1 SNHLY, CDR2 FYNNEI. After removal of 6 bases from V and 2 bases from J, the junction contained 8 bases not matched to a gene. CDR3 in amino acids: CASRGRLAGGPQETQYF. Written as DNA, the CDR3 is TGTGCCAGCAGGGGGAGACTAGCGGGAGGGCCGCAAGAGACCCAGTACTTC. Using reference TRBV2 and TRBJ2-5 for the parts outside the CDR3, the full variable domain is EPEVTQTPSHQVTQMGQEVILRCVPISNHLYFYWYRQILGQKVEFLVSFYNNEISEKSEIFDDQFSVERPDGSNFTLKIRSTKLEDSAMYFCASRGRLAGGPQETQYFGPGTRLLVL.

The chain's CDR3 is CASTDLNSRNTEAFF. The CDR3 DNA reads as TGTGCCAGCACCGACCTCAATAGCCGGAACACTGAAGCTTTCTTT. The chain links TRBV12-3 or TRBV12-4 to TRBJ1-1; D not resolved. The CDR3 length is 15 residues. Trimming shortened V by 7 bases and J by 1 base, and 16 bases separated the two germline ends.